This TCR beta chain was documented in a study of blood T cell repertoires in COVID-19. The data were produced by immunoSEQ multiplex PCR, yet TCRdb's version contains in-frame clones alone and is incomplete. This table has about 190,000 clones, 86% appearing once. Trimming cost V 1 base and J 0 bases, with 16 bases left between them. The length of the CDR3 is 17 residues. Germline V lookup: CDR1 SQVTM, CDR2 ANQGSEA. The specimen was PBMCs or T cells enriched from blood (not recorded which). The gene calls are TRBV29-1 and TRBJ2-1; D is perhaps TRBD2 (5 bases). This sequence originates from a woman in her forties in a cohort exposed to, infected with or recovered from COVID-19 (not recorded which). This CDR3 is CSVEGPQRTPSYNEQFF. CDR3 nucleotides: TGCAGCGTTGAAGGACCCCAGCGGACTCCCTCCTACAATGAGCAGTTCTTC.